The TCR beta chain described here comes from a study of CD8 T cells in ankylosing spondylitis. Using its own MiXCR run on the 5' RACE reads, TCRdb lists one record per CDR3 protein. The table lists over 60,000 distinct CDR3 sequences, about 5.4% of them singletons. Ten or more counts support this clonotype. The germline CDR1 and CDR2 sequences are GTSNPN and SVGIG (reference sequence). The V end lost 1 base, the J end lost 8 bases, and 11 bases lay between the germline ends. The CDR3 spans 12 residues. The chain joins TRBV30 to TRBJ1-1, with D unresolved. Sample: blood, either unsorted or a sorted T cell fraction (not recorded which). The clonotype comes from a male donor with ankylosing spondylitis or in good health (not recorded which). CDR3 in DNA: TGTGCCTGGAGTGCCCCACAGTTAGAAGCTTTCTTT. Amino acids: CAWSAPQLEAFF. Based on the CDR3 plus reference TRBV30 and TRBJ1-1, the full variable domain is SQTIHQWPATLVQPVGSPLSLECTVEGTSNPNLYWYRQAAGRGLQLLFYSVGIGQISSEVPQNLSASRPQDRQFILSSKKLLLSDSGFYLCAWSAPQLEAFFGQGTRLTVV.